Listed below are T cell receptor beta chains from one sample, sequenced in a study of CXCR3-negative and CXCR3-positive naive CD8 T cells. TCRdb re-called the 5' RACE reads; every CDR3 protein appears as one record, without DNA. The sample includes about 2,700 distinct CDR3 sequences. The sequencing input was naive CXCR3+ CD8+ T cells from blood. The receptors here all came from a human donor in good health. Some clones in this sample may be carry-over from other donors' samples. Both conserved end residues are part of each CDR3. Each record gives: CDR3 length, clone size, V gene, J gene, CDR3 protein. Expanded clones get a size class; other rows say once, few or many, or leave the size out.

>18|-|TRBV23-1|TRBJ1-2
CASTPDRDRGANDYGYTF
>17|medium-sized|TRBV20-1|TRBJ2-1
CSARDWGTSGRPDEQFF
>14|-|TRBV19|TRBJ2-7
CASSRQGGDYEQYF
>13|medium-sized|TRBV4-1|TRBJ1-1
CASSRTPNTEAFF
>12|medium-sized|TRBV7-9|TRBJ1-1
CASSLVATEAFF
>14|-|TRBV28|TRBJ2-1
CTSNGGSSYNEQFF
>14|large|TRBV10-3|TRBJ2-3
CAISVLSHTDTQYF
>11|-|TRBV30|TRBJ1-1
CAWSVLGEAFF
>14|medium-sized|TRBV29-1|TRBJ1-2
CSIDELTDNYGYTF
>15|medium-sized|TRBV7-8|TRBJ2-5
CASSSSMGNIETQYF
>13|-|TRBV12-5|TRBJ2-3
CASALIVADTQYF
>11|large|TRBV30|TRBJ1-1
CAWSVDTEAFF
>16|-|TRBV13|TRBJ1-6
CASSPGTGNFNSPLHF
>14|medium-sized|TRBV6-1|TRBJ2-5
CASSPRDSQETQYF
>15|medium-sized|TRBV5-1|TRBJ2-3
CASRLAGGPTDTQYF
>18|-|TRBV4-1|TRBJ2-3
CASSQEAWTSGSLDTQYF
>15|medium-sized|TRBV7-2|TRBJ2-5
CASSSGGTSGETQYF
>16|-|TRBV30|TRBJ2-3
CAWSVPARGVGDTQYF
>14|-|TRBV18|TRBJ1-5
CASSPKSSNQPQHF
>13|medium-sized|TRBV12-3/TRBV12-4|TRBJ2-7
CASSSTQGFEQYF
>15|medium-sized|TRBV5-5|TRBJ2-3
CASSLASGVGDTQYF
>14|medium-sized|TRBV20-1|TRBJ1-2
CSANPGGYGYGYTF
>14|medium-sized|TRBV12-5|TRBJ2-7
CASAPITENYEQYF
>14|medium-sized|TRBV29-1|TRBJ2-3
CSVDGVAVRDTQYF
>15|-|TRBV14|TRBJ2-7
CASSQPGTAPYEQYF
>16|medium-sized|TRBV7-8|TRBJ2-5
CASSFLAGGPLETQYF
>16|medium-sized|TRBV7-9|TRBJ2-1
CASSSRTGAKDNEQFF
>13|medium-sized|TRBV4-1|TRBJ1-1
CASSQVARDEAFF
>17|-|TRBV7-2|TRBJ1-5
CASSLGLYSLQNQPQHF
>12|medium-sized|TRBV29-1|TRBJ1-2
CSVIDINYGYTF
>13|medium-sized|TRBV5-6|TRBJ2-7
CASSLGGSREQYF
>15|-|TRBV6-1|TRBJ2-2
CASSGGEANTGELFF
>13|-|TRBV19|TRBJ1-1
CASGQGANTEAFF
>15|medium-sized|TRBV12-3/TRBV12-4|TRBJ2-3
CASKISGGSTDTQYF
>16|-|TRBV19|TRBJ2-1
CASSEGGLAGYNEQFF
>15|-|TRBV10-3|TRBJ2-1
CALKTSESGNNEQFF
>14|medium-sized|TRBV20-1|TRBJ1-1
CSAHGNRVDTEAFF
>12|medium-sized|TRBV29-1|TRBJ2-1
CSVREKYNEQFF
>15|-|TRBV2|TRBJ2-7
CASSEVESISYEQYF
>14|medium-sized|TRBV29-1|TRBJ2-3
CSVVRGGQTDTQYF
>13|medium-sized|TRBV29-1|TRBJ2-3
CSVVAGGTDTQYF
>14|-|TRBV6-5|TRBJ2-5
CASSYSAPQETQYF
>13|medium-sized|TRBV7-2|TRBJ2-2
CASSFGGSGELFF
>15|-|TRBV5-1|TRBJ2-7
CASSLDGGSSYEQYF
>13|large|TRBV7-9|TRBJ1-5
CASSSGGNQPQHF
>15|medium-sized|TRBV12-3/TRBV12-4|TRBJ2-1
CASSLTGWANNEQFF
>19|medium-sized|TRBV7-8|TRBJ2-3
CASSPGDSGSRLGTDTQYF
>17|-|TRBV5-1|TRBJ2-1
CASSDPPASGSSYEQFF